The text below deals with one T cell receptor beta chain. Antigen: not known. These data are taken from a study of T-cell memory formation after mild COVID-19. Study-wide findings and caveats: Clones which contracted sat mainly in CM and EM if CD4+, and in EMRA if CD8+.

CDR1 and CDR2 (germline): SGHRS, YFSETQ. Deletions cut 2 bases from V and 5 bases from J, with 13 bases between. The CDR3 has 15 residues. 5'RACE primed at constant segments yielded TCR alpha and TCR beta cDNA libraries bearing sample barcodes and UMIs. TCRdb called the 5' RACE reads again in MiXCR, with one record for every CDR3 protein. The sample consists of 210,000 or so distinct CDR3 sequences, under 12% of them appearing once. The sequencing sample was made of PBMCs or a T cell subset sorted from them (not recorded which). This chain joins TRBV5-1 and TRBJ1-4; D possibly corresponds to TRBD1 (5 bases). The TCR sequence derives from a man aged 18 to 30 who had mild COVID-19 (a few samples of this study predate the infection). Cell type and time point are not known. Written as DNA, the CDR3 is TGCGCCAGCAGCTTTCTTCGGGGCTCAAATGAAAAACTGTTTTTT. Protein product: CASSFLRGSNEKLFF.